Given below is one T cell receptor beta chain in context. Its antigen remains unidentified. This sample was included in a study of cytomegalovirus exposure and HLA in healthy donors. Background on the study: The 90 to 150 validation repertoires used the same platform as the 650 to 750 first-cohort repertoires, a later analysis reported. The study's findings and limits: The classifier, whose performance was assessed in both the original and validation cohorts, reportedly diagnosed cytomegalovirus status with high specificity and sensitivity. Most TCR sequences proved rare, with some public TCRs found in many donors. According to the study, some 160 TCR beta chains were cytomegalovirus-associated.

Germline CDR1 is GTSNPN and CDR2 is SVGIG (reference sequence). The CDR3 loop spans 12 amino acids. The ends lost 3 bases at V and 4 bases at J; junction bases unmatched: 1. Sequencing used immunoSEQ multiplex PCR; TCRdb keeps in-frame clones, though not all of them. Of about 74,000 clones detected, roughly 94% appear once; the ten largest clones hold 1.5% to 2%. Material: PBMCs. This clonotype originated in a woman under 30 in good health and CMV-seropositive. This chain uses TRBV30 with TRBJ1-2, with 8 nucleotides matching TRBD1. CDR3 in DNA: TGTGCCTGGAGGGACAGGGCCTATGGCTACACCTTC. The encoded protein is CAWRDRAYGYTF.